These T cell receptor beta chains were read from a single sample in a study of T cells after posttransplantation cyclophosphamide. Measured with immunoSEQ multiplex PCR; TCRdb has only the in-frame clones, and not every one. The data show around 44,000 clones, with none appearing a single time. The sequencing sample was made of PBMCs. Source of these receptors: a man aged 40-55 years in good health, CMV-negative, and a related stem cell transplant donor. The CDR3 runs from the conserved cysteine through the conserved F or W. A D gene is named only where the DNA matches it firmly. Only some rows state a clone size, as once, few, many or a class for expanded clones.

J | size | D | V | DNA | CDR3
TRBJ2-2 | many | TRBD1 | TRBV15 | TGTGCCACCAGCAGAGGCCAGGACAGGGCAGGACCCGGGGAGCTGTTTTTT | CATSRGQDRAGPGELFF
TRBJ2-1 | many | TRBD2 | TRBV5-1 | TGCGCCAGCAAACAGACTAGCGGGGGCGGGGATGAGCAGTTCTTC | CASKQTSGGGDEQFF
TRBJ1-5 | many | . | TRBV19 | TGTGCCAGTAGTAAGAGTTCCGTGACTGCAAGCAATCAGCCCCAGCATTTT | CASSKSSVTASNQPQHF
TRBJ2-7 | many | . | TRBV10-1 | TGCGCCAGCAGCGGGGGGCCTGCCTACGAGCAGTACTTC | CASSGGPAYEQYF
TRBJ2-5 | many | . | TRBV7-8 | TGTGCCAGCAGCCAAGGGGTAGAGACCCAGTACTTC | CASSQGVETQYF
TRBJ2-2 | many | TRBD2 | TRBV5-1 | TGCGCCAGCAGCTTACTAGCGGGAGACGGCGGGGAGCTGTTTTTT | CASSLLAGDGGELFF
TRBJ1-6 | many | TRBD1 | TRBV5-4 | TGTGCCAGCAGCCGCGACAGGGGTCGATCACCCCTCCACTTT | CASSRDRGRSPLHF
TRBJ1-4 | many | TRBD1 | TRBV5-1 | TGCGCCAGCAGCAGGGACAGGGGGCCTGAAAAACTGTTTTTT | CASSRDRGPEKLFF
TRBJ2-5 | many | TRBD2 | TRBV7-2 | TGTGCCAGCAGCTTAGGGGGACTAGCGGGTGCCCAGTACTTC | CASSLGGLAGAQYF
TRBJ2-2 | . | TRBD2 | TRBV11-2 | TGTGCCAGCAGCTCCCCGGGCGGGGGGGCCCCCGGGGAGCTGTTTTTT | CASSSPGGGAPGELFF
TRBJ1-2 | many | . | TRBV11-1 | TGTGCCAGCAGCCTGACAGGTTATGGCTGCACCTTC | CASSLTGYGCTF
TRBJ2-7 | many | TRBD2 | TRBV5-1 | TGCGCCAGCAGCTTGGGAGCGGGGGGAACCTACGAGCAGTACTTC | CASSLGAGGTYEQYF
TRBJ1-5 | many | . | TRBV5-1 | TGCGCCAGCACCCCGCGGGGGGGAGGCAATCAGCCCCAGCATTTT | CASTPRGGGNQPQHF
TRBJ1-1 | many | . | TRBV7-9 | TGTGCCAGCAGCTCAGGGGAGAGGACTGAAGCTTTCTTT | CASSSGERTEAFF
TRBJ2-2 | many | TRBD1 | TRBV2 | TGTGCCAGGAATACAGGGGCCCATGGCGGGGAGCTGTTTTTT | CARNTGAHGGELFF
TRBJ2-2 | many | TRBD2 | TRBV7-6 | TGTGCCAGCAGCCCGCAGTCAACTAGCGCATCGAACACCGGGGAGCTGTTTTTT | CASSPQSTSASNTGELFF
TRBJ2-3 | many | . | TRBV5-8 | TGTGCCAGCAGCTTGGAGACTAGCACAGATACGCAGTATTTT | CASSLETSTDTQYF
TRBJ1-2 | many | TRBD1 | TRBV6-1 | TGTGCCAGCAGTGAAGCCCCCGGACAGGGGCGTCGGGGCTACACCTTC | CASSEAPGQGRRGYTF
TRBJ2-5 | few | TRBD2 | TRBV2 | TGTGCCAGCAGTCAGACCGGGACTAGTGGTGGGGAGACCCAGTACTTC | CASSQTGTSGGETQYF
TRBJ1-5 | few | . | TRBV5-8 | TGTGCCAGCACGCCACCACCCCCAGGTACTCTCTGGCAGCCCCAGCATTTT | CASTPPPPGTLWQPQHF
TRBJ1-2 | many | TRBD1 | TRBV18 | TGTGCCAGCTCCCCCGGCTCGTCAGGGGGCTATGGCTACACCTTC | CASSPGSSGGYGYTF
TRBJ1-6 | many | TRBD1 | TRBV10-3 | TGTGCCATCCGCCAGGGACAGGATAATTCACCCCTCCACTTT | CAIRQGQDNSPLHF
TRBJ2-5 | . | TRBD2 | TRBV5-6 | TGTGCCAGCAGCTCCCCAACTAGCGGGGTAGGGACCCAGTACTTC | CASSSPTSGVGTQYF
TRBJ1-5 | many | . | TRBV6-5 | TGTGCCAGCAAACAGTCTAGCAATCAGCCCCAGCATTTT | CASKQSSNQPQHF
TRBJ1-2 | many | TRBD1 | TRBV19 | TGTGCCAGTAGCGACAGGGTCTATGGCTACACCTTC | CASSDRVYGYTF
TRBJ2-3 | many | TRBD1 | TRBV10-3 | TGTGCCATCAGTGAACAGGGGGGTGGCTCTTCGCAGTATTTT | CAISEQGGGSSQYF
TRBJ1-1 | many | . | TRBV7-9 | TGTGCCAGCAGCTTAGAATCTGTGAACACTGAAGCTTTCTTT | CASSLESVNTEAFF
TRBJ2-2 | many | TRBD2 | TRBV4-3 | TGCGCCAGCAGCACCCGACTAGCTTCCGGGGAGCTGTTTTTT | CASSTRLASGELFF
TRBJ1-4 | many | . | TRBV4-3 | TGCGCCAGCAGCCAAGACAAGGCAGGGGCAGTTAATGAAAAACTGTTTTTT | CASSQDKAGAVNEKLFF
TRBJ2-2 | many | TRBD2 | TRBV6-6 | TGTGCCAGCAACGCGGGAGCCACCGGGGAGCTGTTTTTT | CASNAGATGELFF
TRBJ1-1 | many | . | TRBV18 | TGTGCCAGCTCACCTAAGGGGGACGGCACTGAAGCTTTCTTT | CASSPKGDGTEAFF
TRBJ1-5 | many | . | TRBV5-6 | TGTGCCAGCAGCTTGGGGCAGAGCAATCAGCCCCAGCATTTT | CASSLGQSNQPQHF
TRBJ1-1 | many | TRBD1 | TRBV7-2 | TGTGCCAGCAGCTTAGAAGGACAGGGGTTATATGGAGCTTTCTTT | CASSLEGQGLYGAFF
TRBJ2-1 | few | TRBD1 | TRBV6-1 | TGTGCCAGCAGTGCACAGGGGGCCTACAATGAGCAGTTCTTC | CASSAQGAYNEQFF
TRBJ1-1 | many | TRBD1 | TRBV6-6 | TGTGCCAGCAGGACGGGACAGGGGCGCCTGAACACTGAAGCTTTCTTT | CASRTGQGRLNTEAFF
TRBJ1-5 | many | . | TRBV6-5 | TGTGCCAGCAGTTACCCCGACGGAGATCAGCCCCAGCATTTT | CASSYPDGDQPQHF
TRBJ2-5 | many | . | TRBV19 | TGTGCCAGTAGTAGGGGTGGGGGGTCCGGAGAGACCCAGTACTTC | CASSRGGGSGETQYF
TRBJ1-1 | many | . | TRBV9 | TGTGCCAGCAGCGTAGGGCCCATCGGAGGGAACACTGAAGCTTTCTTT | CASSVGPIGGNTEAFF
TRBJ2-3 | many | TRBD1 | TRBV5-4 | TGTGCCAGCAGCTTATCAGGGGGCCCTGGCACAGATACGCAGTATTTT | CASSLSGGPGTDTQYF
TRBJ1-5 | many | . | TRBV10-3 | TGTGCCATCAGTGGTGAGGGGGGCAATCAGCCCCAGCATTTT | CAISGEGGNQPQHF
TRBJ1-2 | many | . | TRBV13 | TGTGCCAGCAGCTTAGGCCTTAACAGCTTCTATGGCTACACCTTC | CASSLGLNSFYGYTF
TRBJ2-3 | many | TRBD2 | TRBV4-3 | TGCGCCAGCAGCCAGGGACTAGCGGGAGGGTACACAGATACGCAGTATTTT | CASSQGLAGGYTDTQYF
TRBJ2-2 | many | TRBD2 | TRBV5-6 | TGTGCCAGCAGAATAGCGGGTGGATCGAACACCGGGGAGCTGTTTTTT | CASRIAGGSNTGELFF
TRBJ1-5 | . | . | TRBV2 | TGTGCCAGCAGTGATTGGAGGGGTGGGAGCAATCAGCCCCAGCATTTT | CASSDWRGGSNQPQHF
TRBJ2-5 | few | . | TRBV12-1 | TGTGCCAGCAGCCCCGGGACTAGCGGGAGTTTCCAAGAGACCCAGTACTTC | CASSPGTSGSFQETQYF